These 2 T cell receptor beta chains came from one sample sequenced in a study of T cell responses to AZD1222 COVID-19 vaccine. Using immunoSEQ multiplex PCR, the repertoire was profiled, and TCRdb retains in-frame clones only, with some absent. The table includes 110,000 or so clones, approximately 90% detected once. The starting material was peripheral blood, obtained 28 days after the second AZD1222 dose. The receptors were sampled from an adult who received the AZD1222 COVID-19 vaccine.

This rearrangement joins TRBV7-7 to TRBJ1-1, with 9 nucleotides matching TRBD1. V was clipped by 1 base and J by 0 bases; unmatched bases: 12. CDR1 SSHAT and CDR2 FNYEAQ come from the germline V gene (reference sequence). The CDR3 totals 19 residues. The CDR3 loop reads CASSLGPLTRDRVNTEAFF. Here the CDR3 DNA reads TGTGCCAGCAGCTTAGGGCCCCTAACCCGGGACAGGGTGAACACTGAAGCTTTCTTT.

The chain links TRBV6-5 to TRBJ2-2; a possible D gene is TRBD1 (7 bases). V was trimmed by 6 bases and J by 0 bases, leaving 11 bases between them. The germline V gene encodes CDR1 MNHEY and CDR2 SVGAGI. CDR3 length equals 15 residues. The CDR3 here is CASREGTANTGELFF. CDR3 nucleotides: TGTGCCAGCAGGGAGGGGACAGCGAACACCGGGGAGCTGTTTTTT.